The clone carrying this T cell receptor (beta chain) is judged medium-sized. Rearranged V-D-J TRB sequences were amplified with a mixed TRB-A/B primer pool. Via MiXCR, TCRdb re-called the multiplex PCR reads, giving one row per CDR3 protein. The table lists thousands of distinct CDR3 sequences, approximately 21% of them singletons. The data were taken from a study of T cell repertoires in aging, cancer and after chemotherapy. Study as a whole: Donors were grouped into six age bands spanning 30 or younger through 70 or older.

The template was genomic DNA from peripheral blood, not RNA. CDR1 and CDR2 from the germline V gene are MNHEY and SVGAGI. Trimming took 6 bases from V and 0 from J; bases not matched to a gene: 8. The length of the CDR3 is 18 residues. This TCR was recovered from a human donor in good health. The donor label of this sample is uncertain. V is TRBV6-5 and J is TRBJ2-6, with 10 bases aligning to TRBD1. Source material: blood. CDR3 residues: CASSPTGGTFSGANVLTF. The CDR3 nucleotides are TGTGCCAGCAGCCCGACAGGGGGCACATTCTCTGGGGCCAACGTCCTGACTTTC.